The present entry profiles one T cell receptor (beta chain) with its context. RNA totalling about 0.5 to 1 ug underwent reverse transcription with random hexamers. TCRdb reanalysed the immunoSEQ multiplex PCR reads using MiXCR and keeps one entry per CDR3 protein. Of about 300,000 distinct CDR3 sequences listed, about nine tenths are singletons. The data derive from a study of CD8 T cells in Susac syndrome. The sequenced target, TCR beta, came from blood CD8+ and CD4+ T cells. Trimming took 0 bases from V and 4 from J; bases not matched to a gene: 5. There are 17 residues in the CDR3. CDR1 and CDR2 from the germline V gene are SGHRS and YFSETQ.

The clonotype was recovered from a human donor with multiple sclerosis. The chain links TRBV5-1 to TRBJ2-1; 12 nucleotides line up with TRBD2. The specimen sequenced was CD8+ T cells from PBMCs. The CDR3 is CASSLAILAGGYNEQFF. The CDR3 bases are TGCGCCAGCAGCTTGGCCATCCTAGCGGGAGGGTACAATGAGCAGTTCTTC.